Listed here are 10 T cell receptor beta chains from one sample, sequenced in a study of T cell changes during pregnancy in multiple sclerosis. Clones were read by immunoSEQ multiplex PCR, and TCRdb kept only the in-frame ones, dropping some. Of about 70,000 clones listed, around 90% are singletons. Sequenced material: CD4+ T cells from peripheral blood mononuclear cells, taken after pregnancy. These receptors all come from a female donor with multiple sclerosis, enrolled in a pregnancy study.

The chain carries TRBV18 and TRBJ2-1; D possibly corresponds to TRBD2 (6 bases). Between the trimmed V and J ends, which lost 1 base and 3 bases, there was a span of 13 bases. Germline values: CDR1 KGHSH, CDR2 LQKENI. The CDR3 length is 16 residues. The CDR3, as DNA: TGTGCCAGCTCACCACTTGCGCGGGGAGACTACAATGAGCAGTTCTTC. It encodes CASSPLARGDYNEQFF.

For the CDR3, the DNA is TGTGCCAGCAGCCCGGGCGGGGGAGACTCCTACAATGAGCAGTTCTTC. Encoded protein: CASSPGGGDSYNEQFF. This chain links TRBV5-4 with TRBJ2-1; 7 nucleotides line up with TRBD2. The CDR3 extends over 16 amino acids. The trim removed 4 bases at V and 0 bases at J, leaving 7 bases unmatched. CDR1 and CDR2 (germline): SGHNT, YYREEE (reference sequence).

CDR3 coding DNA: TGTGCCAGCAGTTACTCTCATTCGAAAGGGGGCGGCGTCCTGACTTTC. It translates to CASSYSHSKGGGVLTF. The chain is built from TRBV6-5 and TRBJ2-6, with 7 bases matching TRBD1. Per the germline V gene, CDR1 is MNHEY and CDR2 is SVGAGI. This CDR3 is built from 16 residues. J gave up 12 bases and V 0 bases, and 11 bases lay outside the gene matches.

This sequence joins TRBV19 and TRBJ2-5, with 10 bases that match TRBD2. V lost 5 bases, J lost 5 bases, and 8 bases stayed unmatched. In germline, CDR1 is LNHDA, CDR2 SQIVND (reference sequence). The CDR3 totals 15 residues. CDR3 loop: CASSATGTSEETQYF. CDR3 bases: TGTGCCAGTAGTGCCACCGGGACTAGCGAGGAGACCCAGTACTTC.

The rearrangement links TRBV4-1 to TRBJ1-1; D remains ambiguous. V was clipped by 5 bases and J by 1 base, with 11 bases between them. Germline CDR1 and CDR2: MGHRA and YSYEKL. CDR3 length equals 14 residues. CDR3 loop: CASSSPTKNTEAFF. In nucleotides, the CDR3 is TGCGCCAGCAGCTCACCGACAAAGAACACTGAAGCTTTCTTT.

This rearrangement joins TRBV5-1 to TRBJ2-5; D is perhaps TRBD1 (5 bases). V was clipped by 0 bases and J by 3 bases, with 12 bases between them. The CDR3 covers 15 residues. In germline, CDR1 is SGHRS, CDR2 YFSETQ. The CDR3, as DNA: TGCGCCAGCAGCTTGGCCTCCGGCAGGGAAGAGACCCAGTACTTC. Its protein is CASSLASGREETQYF.

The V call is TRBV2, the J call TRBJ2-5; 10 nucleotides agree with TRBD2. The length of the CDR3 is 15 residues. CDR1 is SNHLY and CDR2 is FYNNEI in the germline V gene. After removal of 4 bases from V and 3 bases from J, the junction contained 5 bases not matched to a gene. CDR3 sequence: CASSGLAGVEETQYF. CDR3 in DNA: TGTGCCAGCAGTGGTCTAGCGGGAGTTGAAGAGACCCAGTACTTC.

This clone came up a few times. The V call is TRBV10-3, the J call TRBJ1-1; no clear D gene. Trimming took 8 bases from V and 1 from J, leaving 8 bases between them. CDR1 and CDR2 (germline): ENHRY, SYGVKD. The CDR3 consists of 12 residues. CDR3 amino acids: CAISSGNTEAFF. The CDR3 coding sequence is TGTGCCATCTCATCAGGGAACACTGAAGCTTTCTTT.

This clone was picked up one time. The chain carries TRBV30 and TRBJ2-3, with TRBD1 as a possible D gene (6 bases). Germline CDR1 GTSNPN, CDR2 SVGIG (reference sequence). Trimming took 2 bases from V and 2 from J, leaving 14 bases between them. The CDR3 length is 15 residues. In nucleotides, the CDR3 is TGTGCCTGGAGTTTACAGGGTGGAAACACAGATACGCAGTATTTT. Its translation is CAWSLQGGNTDTQYF.

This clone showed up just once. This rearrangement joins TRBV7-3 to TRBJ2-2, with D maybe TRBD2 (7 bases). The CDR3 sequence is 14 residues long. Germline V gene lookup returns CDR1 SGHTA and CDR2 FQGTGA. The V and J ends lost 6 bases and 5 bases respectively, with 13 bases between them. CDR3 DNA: TGTGCCAGCAGGGGGGGGCCGGTTACCGGGGAGCTGTTTTTT. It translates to CASRGGPVTGELFF. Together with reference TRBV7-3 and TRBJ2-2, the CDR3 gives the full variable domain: GAGVSQTPSNKVTEKGKYVELRCDPISGHTALYWYRQSLGQGPEFLIYFQGTGAADDSGLPNDRFFAVRPEGSVSTLKIQRTERGDSAVYLCASRGGPVTGELFFGEGSRLTVL.